This record looks at one T cell receptor beta chain sequence and its context. As yet, its antigen is unknown. This sample stems from a study of Ad26.COV2.S vaccination and SARS-CoV-2 variants. In the study overall: The donor participated in the COV1001 trial, in its Ad26.COV2.S arm. Dosing was one shot or two shots 56 days apart.

Study-wide results and limits: Substantial post-vaccination breadth of spike-specific CD8+ and CD4+ T cell responses was reported.

Some clones are missing from TCRdb's copy, which holds only in-frame ones; the method was immunoSEQ multiplex PCR. Of 350,000 to 600,000 clones listed, roughly nine tenths are singletons. Treatment of the sample: 15 to 20 received Ad26.COV2.S at low or high dose, single or two shots; about 5 received placebo; per-sample allocation not given. Day 63 after the first vaccine or placebo injection was the time point for sampling. An adult aged 18-55 years in Boston served as the donor. The TCR originated in a person between 18 and 65 years old who received the Ad26.COV2.S COVID-19 vaccine or a placebo. Sequencing used peripheral blood, obtained in a trial of Ad26.COV2.S vaccine versus placebo.

CDR3 sequence reads: CASTPTAHQPQHF. DNA of the CDR3: TGTGCCAGCACCCCGACAGCTCATCAGCCCCAGCATTTT. The chain joins TRBV28 to TRBJ1-5; tentatively, D is TRBD1 (5 bases). V lost 7 bases to trimming and J lost 5 bases, with 12 bases between them. This CDR3 has 13 amino acids. The V gene's germline CDR1 is MDHEN and CDR2 SYDVKM. The full variable domain, rest sourced from reference TRBV28 and TRBJ1-5, is DVKVTQSSRYLVKRTGEKVFLECVQDMDHENMFWYRQDPGLGLRLIYFSYDVKMKEKGDIPEGYSVSREKKERFSLILESASTNQTSMYLCASTPTAHQPQHFGDGTRLSIL.